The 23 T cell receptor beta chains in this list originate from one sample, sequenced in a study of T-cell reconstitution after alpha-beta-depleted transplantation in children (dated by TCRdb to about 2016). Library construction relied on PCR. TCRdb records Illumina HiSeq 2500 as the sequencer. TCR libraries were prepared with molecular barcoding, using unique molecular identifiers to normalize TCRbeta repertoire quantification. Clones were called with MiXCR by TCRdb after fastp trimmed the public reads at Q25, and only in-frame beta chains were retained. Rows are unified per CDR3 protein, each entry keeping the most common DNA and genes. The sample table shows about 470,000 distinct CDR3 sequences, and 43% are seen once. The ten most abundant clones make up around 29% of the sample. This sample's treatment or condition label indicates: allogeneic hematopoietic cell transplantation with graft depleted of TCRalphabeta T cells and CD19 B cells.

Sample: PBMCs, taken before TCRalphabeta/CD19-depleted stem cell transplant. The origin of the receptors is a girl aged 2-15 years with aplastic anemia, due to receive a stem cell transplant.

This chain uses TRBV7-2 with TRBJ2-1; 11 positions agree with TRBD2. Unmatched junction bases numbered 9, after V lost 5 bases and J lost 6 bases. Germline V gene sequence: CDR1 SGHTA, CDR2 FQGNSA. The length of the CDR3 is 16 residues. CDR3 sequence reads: CASSPRSGRAANEQFF. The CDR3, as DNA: TGTGCCAGCAGCCCACGTAGCGGGAGGGCCGCCAATGAGCAGTTCTTC. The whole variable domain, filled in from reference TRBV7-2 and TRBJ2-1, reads GAGVSQSPSNKVTEKGKDVELRCDPISGHTALYWYRQSLGQGLEFLIYFQGNSAPDKSGLPSDRFSAERTGGSVSTLTIQRTQQEDSAVYLCASSPRSGRAANEQFFGPGTRLTVL.

As DNA, the CDR3 is TGTGCCAGCACCGCACGGACTAGCGATCCCTACGAGCAGTACTTC. As protein: CASTARTSDPYEQYF. This chain links TRBV2 with TRBJ2-7, with TRBD2 identical over 9 bases. The germline gives CDR1 SNHLY, CDR2 FYNNEI. V lost 7 bases, J lost 2 bases, and 9 bases stayed unmatched. This CDR3 is 15 amino acids long.

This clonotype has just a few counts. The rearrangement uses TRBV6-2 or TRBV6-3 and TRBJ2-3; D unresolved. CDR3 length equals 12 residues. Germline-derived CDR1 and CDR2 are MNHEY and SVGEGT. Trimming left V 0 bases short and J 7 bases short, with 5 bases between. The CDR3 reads CASSYSRHTQYF. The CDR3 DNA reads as TGTGCCAGCAGTTACTCGAGGCATACGCAGTATTTT.

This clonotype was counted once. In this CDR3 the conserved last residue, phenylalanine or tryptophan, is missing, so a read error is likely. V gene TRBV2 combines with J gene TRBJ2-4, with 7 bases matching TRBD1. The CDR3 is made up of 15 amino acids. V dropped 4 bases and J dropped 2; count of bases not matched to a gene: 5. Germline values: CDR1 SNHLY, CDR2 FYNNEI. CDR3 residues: CASSGQGATKNIQYS. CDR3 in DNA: TGTGCCAGCAGTGGACAGGGAGCAACCAAAAACATTCAGTACTCC.

The CDR3 loop is CASSRTSGPPYEQYF. DNA of the CDR3: TGTGCCAGCAGCCGGACTAGCGGCCCTCCCTACGAGCAGTACTTC. The chain is built from TRBV6-1 and TRBJ2-7; TRBD2 matches at 10 bases. CDR1 MNHNS and CDR2 SASEGT come from the germline V gene. The J segment lost 2 bases and the V segment lost 6 bases, leaving 7 bases of the junction unmatched. The CDR3 totals 15 residues.

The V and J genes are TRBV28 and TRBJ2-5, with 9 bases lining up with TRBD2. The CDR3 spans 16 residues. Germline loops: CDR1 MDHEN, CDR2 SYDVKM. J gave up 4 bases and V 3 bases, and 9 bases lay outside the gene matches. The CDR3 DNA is TGTGCCAGCAGTTTGCTCCGGGCGGGAGGGGGAGAGACCCAGTACTTC. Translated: CASSLLRAGGGETQYF.

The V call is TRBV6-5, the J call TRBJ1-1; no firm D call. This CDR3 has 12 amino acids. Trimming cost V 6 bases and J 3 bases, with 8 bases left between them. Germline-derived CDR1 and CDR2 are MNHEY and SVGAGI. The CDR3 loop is CASSRRDTEAFF. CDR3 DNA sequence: TGTGCCAGCAGCCGGAGGGACACTGAAGCTTTCTTT.

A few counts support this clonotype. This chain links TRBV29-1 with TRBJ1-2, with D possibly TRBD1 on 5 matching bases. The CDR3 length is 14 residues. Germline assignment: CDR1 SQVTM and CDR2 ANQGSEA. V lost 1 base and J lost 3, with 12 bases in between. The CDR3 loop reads CSVEGGAEDYGYTF. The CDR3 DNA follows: TGCAGCGTTGAAGGGGGCGCAGAGGACTATGGCTACACCTTC.

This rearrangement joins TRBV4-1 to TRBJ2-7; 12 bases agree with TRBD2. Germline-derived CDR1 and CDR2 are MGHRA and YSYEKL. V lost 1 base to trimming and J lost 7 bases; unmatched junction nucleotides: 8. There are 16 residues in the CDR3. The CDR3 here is CASSQGLLTSGREQYF. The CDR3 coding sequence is TGCGCCAGCAGCCAAGGACTTCTGACTAGCGGGAGAGAGCAGTACTTC.

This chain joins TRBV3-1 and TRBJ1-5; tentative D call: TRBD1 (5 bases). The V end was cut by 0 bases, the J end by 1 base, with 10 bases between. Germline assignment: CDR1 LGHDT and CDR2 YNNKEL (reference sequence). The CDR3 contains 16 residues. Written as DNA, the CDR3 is TGTGCCAGCAGCCAAGATCACCGGGGCAGCAATCAGCCCCAGCATTTT. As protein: CASSQDHRGSNQPQHF.

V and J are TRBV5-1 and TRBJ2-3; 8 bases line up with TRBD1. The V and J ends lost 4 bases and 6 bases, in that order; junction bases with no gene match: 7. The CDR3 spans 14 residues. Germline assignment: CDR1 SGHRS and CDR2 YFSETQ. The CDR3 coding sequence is TGCGCCAGCAGCGCCGGGACAGGAGAGGATACGCAGTATTTT. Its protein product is CASSAGTGEDTQYF.

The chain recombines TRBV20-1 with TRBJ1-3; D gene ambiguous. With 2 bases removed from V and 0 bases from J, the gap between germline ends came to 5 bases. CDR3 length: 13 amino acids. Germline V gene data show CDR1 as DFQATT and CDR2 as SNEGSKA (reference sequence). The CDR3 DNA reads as TGCAGTGCTAGAACAGCCTCTGGAAACACCATATATTTT. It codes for CSARTASGNTIYF.

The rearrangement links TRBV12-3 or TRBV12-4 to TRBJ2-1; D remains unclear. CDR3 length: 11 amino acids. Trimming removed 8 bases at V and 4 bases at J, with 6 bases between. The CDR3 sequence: CASVGYNEQFF. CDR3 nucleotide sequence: TGTGCCAGCGTAGGGTACAATGAGCAGTTCTTC.

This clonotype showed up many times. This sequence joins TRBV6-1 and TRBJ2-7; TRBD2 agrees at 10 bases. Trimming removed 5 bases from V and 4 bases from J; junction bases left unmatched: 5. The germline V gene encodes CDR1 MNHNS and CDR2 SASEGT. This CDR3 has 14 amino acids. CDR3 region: CASSLAGVGYEQYF. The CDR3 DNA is TGTGCCAGCAGTCTAGCGGGAGTAGGATACGAGCAGTACTTC.

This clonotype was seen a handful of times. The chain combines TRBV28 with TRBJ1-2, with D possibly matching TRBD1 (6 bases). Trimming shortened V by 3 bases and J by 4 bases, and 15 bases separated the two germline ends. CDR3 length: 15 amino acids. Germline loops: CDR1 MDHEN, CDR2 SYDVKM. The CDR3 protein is CASSLLSGAFYGYTF. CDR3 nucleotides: TGTGCCAGCAGTTTGCTGTCGGGGGCTTTCTATGGCTACACCTTC.

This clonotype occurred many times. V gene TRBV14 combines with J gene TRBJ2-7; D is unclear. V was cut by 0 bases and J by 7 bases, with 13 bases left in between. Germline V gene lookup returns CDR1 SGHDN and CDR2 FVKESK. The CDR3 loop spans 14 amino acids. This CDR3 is CASSQDYNSREQYF. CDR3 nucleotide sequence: TGTGCCAGCAGCCAAGATTACAACAGTAGGGAGCAGTACTTC.

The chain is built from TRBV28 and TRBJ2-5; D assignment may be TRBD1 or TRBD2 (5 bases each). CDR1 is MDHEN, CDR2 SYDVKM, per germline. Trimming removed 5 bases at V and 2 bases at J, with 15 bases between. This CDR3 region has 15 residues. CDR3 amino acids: CASSALGTGQETQYF. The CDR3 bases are TGTGCCAGCAGTGCCCTCGGGACGGGACAAGAGACCCAGTACTTC. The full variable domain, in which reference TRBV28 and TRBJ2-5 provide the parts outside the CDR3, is DVKVTQSSRYLVKRTGEKVFLECVQDMDHENMFWYRQDPGLGLRLIYFSYDVKMKEKGDIPEGYSVSREKKERFSLILESASTNQTSMYLCASSALGTGQETQYFGPGTRLLVL.

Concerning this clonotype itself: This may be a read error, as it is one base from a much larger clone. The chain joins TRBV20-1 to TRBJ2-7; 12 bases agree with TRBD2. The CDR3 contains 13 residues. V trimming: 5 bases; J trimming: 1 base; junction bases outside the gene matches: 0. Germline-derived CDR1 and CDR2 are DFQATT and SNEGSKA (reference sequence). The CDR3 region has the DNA TGCAGTGCTGGACTAGCGGGGTCCTACGAGCAGTACTTC. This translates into CSAGLAGSYEQYF.

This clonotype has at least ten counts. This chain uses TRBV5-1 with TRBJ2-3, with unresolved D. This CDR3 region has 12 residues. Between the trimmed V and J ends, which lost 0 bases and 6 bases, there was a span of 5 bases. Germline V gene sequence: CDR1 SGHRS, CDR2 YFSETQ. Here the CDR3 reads CASSLEADTQYF. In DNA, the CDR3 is TGCGCCAGCAGCTTGGAGGCGGATACGCAGTATTTT.

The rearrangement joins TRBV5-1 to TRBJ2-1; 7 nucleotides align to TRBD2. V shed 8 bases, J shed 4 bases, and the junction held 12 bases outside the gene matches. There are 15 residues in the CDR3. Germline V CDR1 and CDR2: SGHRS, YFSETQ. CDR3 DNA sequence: TGCGCCAGGAGTCGTAGGGACTACAGATACAATGAGCAGTTCTTC. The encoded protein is CARSRRDYRYNEQFF.

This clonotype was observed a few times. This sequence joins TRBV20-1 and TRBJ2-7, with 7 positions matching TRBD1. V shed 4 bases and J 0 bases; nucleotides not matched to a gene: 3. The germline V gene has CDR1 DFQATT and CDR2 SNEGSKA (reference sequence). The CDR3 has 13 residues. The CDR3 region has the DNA TGCAGTGCTACCGGGACAGACTCCTACGAGCAGTACTTC. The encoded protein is CSATGTDSYEQYF.

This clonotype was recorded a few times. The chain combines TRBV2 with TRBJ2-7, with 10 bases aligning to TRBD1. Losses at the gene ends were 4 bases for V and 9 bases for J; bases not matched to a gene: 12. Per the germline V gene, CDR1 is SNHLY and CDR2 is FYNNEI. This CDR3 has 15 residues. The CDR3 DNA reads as TGTGCCAGCAGTGGCCGGGACAGGGGCTCGTCCGGGCAGTACTTC. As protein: CASSGRDRGSSGQYF.

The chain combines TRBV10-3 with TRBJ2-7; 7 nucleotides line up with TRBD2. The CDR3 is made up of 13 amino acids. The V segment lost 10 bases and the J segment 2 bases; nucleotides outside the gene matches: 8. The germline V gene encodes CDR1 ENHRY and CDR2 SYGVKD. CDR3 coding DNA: TGTGCCACCAGATTGGGGACTACCTACGAGCAGTACTTC. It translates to CATRLGTTYEQYF.